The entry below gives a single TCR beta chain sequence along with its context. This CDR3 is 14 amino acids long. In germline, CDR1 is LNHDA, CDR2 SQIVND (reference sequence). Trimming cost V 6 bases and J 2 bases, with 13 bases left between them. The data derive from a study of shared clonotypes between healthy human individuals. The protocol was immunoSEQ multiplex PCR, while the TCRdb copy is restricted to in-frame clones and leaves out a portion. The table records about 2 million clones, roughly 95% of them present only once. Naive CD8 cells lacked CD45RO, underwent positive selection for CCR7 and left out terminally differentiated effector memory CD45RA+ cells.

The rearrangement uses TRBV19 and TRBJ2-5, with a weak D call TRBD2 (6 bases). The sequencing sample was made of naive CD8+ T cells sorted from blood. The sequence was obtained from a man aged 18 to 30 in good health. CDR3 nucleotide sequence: TGTGCCAGTAGCCCCGCACTAGCTCAAGAGACCCAGTACTTC. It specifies CASSPALAQETQYF.